The clone carrying this T cell receptor (beta chain) came up a few times. V shed 2 bases and J shed 6 bases, with 11 bases lying between them. The CDR3 covers 13 residues. Germline CDR1 reads SGHTA; CDR2 reads FQGNSA. Each CDR3 protein is one row after TCRdb ran MiXCR on the 5' RACE reads. The data hold 400,000 to 500,000 distinct CDR3 sequences, with 18% observed a single time. This sample was included in a study of identical twins. The sample consisted of naive T cells sorted from blood. This TCR was recovered from a man aged 50 or older in good health. V usage is TRBV7-2 and J usage is TRBJ2-7; unclear D gene. CDR3 amino acids: CASSLYQLGEQYF. The CDR3 coding sequence is TGTGCCAGCAGCTTATATCAGTTAGGCGAGCAGTACTTC.